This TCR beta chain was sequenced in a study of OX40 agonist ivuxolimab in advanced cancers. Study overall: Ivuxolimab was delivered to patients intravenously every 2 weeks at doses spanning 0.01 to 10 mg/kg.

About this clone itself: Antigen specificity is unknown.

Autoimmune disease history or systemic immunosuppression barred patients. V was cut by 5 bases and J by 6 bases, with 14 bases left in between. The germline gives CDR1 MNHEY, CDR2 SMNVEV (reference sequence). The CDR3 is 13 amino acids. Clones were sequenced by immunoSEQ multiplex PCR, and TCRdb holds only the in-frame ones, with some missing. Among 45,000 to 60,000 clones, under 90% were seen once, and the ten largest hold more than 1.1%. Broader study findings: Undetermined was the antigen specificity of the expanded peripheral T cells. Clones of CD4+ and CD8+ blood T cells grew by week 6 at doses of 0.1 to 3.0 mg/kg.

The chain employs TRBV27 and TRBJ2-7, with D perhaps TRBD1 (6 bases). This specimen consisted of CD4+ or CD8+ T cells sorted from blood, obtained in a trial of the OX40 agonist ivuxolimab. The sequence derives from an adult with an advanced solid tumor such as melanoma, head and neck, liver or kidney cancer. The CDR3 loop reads CASSKGQQAEQYF. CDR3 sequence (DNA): TGTGCCAGCAGTAAAGGACAGCAGGCCGAGCAGTACTTC.